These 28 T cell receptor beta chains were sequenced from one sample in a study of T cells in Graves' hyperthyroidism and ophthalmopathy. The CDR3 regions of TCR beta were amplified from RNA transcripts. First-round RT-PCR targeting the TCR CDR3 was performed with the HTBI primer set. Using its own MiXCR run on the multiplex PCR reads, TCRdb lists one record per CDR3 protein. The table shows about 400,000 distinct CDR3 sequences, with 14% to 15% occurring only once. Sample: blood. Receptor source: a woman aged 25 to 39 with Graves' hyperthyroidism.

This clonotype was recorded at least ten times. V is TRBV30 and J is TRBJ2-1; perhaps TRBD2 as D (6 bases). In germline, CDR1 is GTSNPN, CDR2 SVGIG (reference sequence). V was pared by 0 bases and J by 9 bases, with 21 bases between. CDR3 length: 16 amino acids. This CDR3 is CAWSVLGGPSSREQFF. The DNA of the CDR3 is TGTGCCTGGAGTGTACTCGGAGGGCCGTCGAGTCGTGAGCAGTTCTTC.

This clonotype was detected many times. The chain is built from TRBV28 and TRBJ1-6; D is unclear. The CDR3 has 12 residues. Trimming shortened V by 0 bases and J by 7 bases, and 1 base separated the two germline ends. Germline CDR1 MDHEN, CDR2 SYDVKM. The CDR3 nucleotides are TGTGCCAGCAGTTTATGGAATTCACCCCTCCACTTT. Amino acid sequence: CASSLWNSPLHF.

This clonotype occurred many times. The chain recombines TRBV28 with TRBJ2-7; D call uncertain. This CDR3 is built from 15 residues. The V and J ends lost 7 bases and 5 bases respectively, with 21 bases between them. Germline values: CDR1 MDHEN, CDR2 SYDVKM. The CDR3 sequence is CASTGDLAAGHEQYF. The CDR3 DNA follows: TGTGCCAGCACCGGCGATTTGGCGGCAGGACACGAGCAGTACTTC. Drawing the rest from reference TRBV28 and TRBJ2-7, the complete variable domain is DVKVTQSSRYLVKRTGEKVFLECVQDMDHENMFWYRQDPGLGLRLIYFSYDVKMKEKGDIPEGYSVSREKKERFSLILESASTNQTSMYLCASTGDLAAGHEQYFGPGTRLTVT.

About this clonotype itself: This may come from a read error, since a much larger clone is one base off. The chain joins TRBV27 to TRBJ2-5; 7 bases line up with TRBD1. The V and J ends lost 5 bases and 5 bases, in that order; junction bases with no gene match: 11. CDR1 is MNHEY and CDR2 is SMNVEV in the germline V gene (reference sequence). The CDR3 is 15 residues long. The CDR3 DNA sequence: TGTGCCAGCAGTAGACAACAGGGGCGCGTGGAGACCCAGTACTTC. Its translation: CASSRQQGRVETQYF.

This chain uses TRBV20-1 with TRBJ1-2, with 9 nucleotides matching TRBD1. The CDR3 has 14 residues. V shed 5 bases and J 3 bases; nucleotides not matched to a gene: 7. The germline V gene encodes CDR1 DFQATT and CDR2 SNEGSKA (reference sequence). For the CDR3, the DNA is TGCAGTGCTCTAAGCCGGACAGGGGACTATGGCTACACCTTC. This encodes CSALSRTGDYGYTF.

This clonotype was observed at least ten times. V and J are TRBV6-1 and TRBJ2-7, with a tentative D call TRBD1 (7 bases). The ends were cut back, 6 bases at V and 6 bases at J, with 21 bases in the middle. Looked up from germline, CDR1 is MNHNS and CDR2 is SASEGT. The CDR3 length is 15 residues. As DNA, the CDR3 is TGTGCCAGCAGGTCGGAGGGGGCTTCGGTCTCCGAGCAGTACTTC. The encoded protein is CASRSEGASVSEQYF.

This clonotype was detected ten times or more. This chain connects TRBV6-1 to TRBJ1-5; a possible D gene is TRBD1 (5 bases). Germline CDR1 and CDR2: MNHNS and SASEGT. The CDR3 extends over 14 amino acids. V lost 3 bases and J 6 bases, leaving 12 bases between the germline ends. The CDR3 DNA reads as TGTGCCAGCAGTGATACCGGGGCGTCTCAGCCCCAGCATTTT. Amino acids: CASSDTGASQPQHF.

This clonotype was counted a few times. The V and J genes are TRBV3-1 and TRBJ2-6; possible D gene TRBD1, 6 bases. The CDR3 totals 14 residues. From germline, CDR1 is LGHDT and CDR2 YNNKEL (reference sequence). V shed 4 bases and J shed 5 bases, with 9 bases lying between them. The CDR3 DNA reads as TGTGCCAGCAGCCGCCAGGGGCGGGCCAACGTCCTGACTTTC. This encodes CASSRQGRANVLTF. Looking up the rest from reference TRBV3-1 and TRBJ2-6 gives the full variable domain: DTAVSQTPKYLVTQMGNDKSIKCEQNLGHDTMYWYKQDSKKFLKIMFSYNNKELIINETVPNRFSPKSPDKAHLNLHINSLELGDSAVYFCASSRQGRANVLTFGAGSRLTVL.

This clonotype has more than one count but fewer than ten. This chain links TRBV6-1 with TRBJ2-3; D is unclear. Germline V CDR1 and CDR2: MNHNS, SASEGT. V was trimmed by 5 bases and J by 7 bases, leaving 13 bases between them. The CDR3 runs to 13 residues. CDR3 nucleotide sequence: TGTGCCAGCAGTTCAGGAGTGAGAAATACGCAGTATTTT. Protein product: CASSSGVRNTQYF.

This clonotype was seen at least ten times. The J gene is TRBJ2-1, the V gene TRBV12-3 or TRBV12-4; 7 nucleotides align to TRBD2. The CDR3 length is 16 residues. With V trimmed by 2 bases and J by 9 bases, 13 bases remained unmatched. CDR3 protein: CASSLSTLAVQGEQFF. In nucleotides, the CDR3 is TGTGCCAGCAGTTTAAGTACCCTAGCGGTACAAGGTGAGCAGTTCTTC.

This CDR3 reads CASSLAGLLSYNEQFF. CDR3 sequence (DNA): TGTGCCAGCAGCTTAGCAGGGCTACTCTCCTACAATGAGCAGTTCTTC. The chain employs TRBV11-2 and TRBJ2-1, with D maybe TRBD1 (5 bases). From germline, CDR1 is SGHAT and CDR2 FQNNGV. Trimming took off 1 base at V and 0 bases at J, with 10 bases between the two ends. CDR3 size: 16 residues.

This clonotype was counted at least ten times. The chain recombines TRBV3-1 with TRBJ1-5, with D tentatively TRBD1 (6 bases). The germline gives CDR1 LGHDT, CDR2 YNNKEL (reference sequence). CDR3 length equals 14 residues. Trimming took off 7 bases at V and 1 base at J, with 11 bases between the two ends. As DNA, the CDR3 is TGTGCCAGCACGGAGGGGACAAGCAATCAGCCCCAGCATTTT. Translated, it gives CASTEGTSNQPQHF.

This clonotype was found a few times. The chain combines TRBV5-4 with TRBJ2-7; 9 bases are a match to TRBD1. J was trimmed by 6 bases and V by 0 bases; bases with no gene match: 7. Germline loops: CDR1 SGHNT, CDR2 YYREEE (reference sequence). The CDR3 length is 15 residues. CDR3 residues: CASSLARTGDSEQYF. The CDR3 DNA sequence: TGTGCCAGCAGCTTGGCCCGGACAGGGGACAGCGAGCAGTACTTC. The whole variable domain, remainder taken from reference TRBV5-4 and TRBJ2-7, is ETGVTQSPTHLIKTRGQQVTLRCSSQSGHNTVSWYQQALGQGPQFIFQYYREEENGRGNFPPRFSGLQFPNYSSELNVNALELDDSALYLCASSLARTGDSEQYFGPGTRLTVT.

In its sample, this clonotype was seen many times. CDR3 sequence reads: CSARVRLAGVASVFSTDTQYF. In nucleotides, the CDR3 is TGCAGTGCTAGAGTCCGACTAGCGGGAGTGGCCTCAGTGTTTAGCACAGATACGCAGTATTTT. The genes are TRBV20-1 and TRBJ2-3, with 12 bases matching TRBD2. The CDR3 length is 21 residues. V lost 1 base, J lost 0 bases, and 17 bases stayed unmatched. Per the germline V gene, CDR1 is DFQATT and CDR2 is SNEGSKA (reference sequence).

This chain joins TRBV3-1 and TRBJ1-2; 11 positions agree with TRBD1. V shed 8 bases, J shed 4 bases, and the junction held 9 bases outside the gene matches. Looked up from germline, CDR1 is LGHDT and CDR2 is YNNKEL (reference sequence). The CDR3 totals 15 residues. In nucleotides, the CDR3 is TGTGCCAGCTACCCGGGACAGGGGGTCGGCTATGGCTACACCTTC. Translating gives CASYPGQGVGYGYTF.

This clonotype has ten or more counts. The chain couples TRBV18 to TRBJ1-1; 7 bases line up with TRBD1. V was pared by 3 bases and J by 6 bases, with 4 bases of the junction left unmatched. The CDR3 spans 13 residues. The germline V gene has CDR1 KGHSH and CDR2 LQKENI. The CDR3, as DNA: TGTGCCAGCTCACCGGCAGGGGGGGCTGAAGCTTTCTTT. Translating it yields CASSPAGGAEAFF.

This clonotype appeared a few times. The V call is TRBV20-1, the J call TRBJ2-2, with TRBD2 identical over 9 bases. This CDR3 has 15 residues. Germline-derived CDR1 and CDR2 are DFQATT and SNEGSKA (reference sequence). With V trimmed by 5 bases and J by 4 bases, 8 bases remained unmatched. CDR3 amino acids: CSAPLAGLFTGELFF. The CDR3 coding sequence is TGCAGTGCTCCGCTAGCGGGACTTTTCACCGGGGAGCTGTTTTTT.

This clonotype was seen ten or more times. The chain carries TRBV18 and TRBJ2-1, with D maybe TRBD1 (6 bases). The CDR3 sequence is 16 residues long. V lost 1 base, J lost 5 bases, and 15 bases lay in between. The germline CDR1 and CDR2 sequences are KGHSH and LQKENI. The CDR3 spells CASSPRDTETHNEQFF. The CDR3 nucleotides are TGTGCCAGCTCACCACGGGACACCGAGACCCACAATGAGCAGTTCTTC.

CDR3 nucleotide sequence: TGTGCCAGCAGGCCCGGGACTAGCGGGCTTGCGGAGACCCAGTACTTC. Residues: CASRPGTSGLAETQYF. This chain joins TRBV7-4 and TRBJ2-5; the match to TRBD2 covers 12 bases. The germline CDR1 and CDR2 sequences are SGHVT and SQSDAQ. After removal of 6 bases from V and 5 bases from J, the junction contained 10 bases not matched to a gene. The CDR3 has 16 amino acids.

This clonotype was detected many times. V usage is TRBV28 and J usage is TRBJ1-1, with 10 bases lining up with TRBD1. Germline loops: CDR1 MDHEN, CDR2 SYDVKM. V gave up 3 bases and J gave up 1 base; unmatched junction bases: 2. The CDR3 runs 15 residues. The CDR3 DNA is TGTGCCAGCAGTTTGGGGGACAGGGGGAACACTGAAGCTTTCTTT. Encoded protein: CASSLGDRGNTEAFF.

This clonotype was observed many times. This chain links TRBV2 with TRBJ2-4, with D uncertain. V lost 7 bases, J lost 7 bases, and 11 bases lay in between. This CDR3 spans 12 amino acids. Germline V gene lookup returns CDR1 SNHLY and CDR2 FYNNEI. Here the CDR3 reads CASKGASNIQYF. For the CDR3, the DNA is TGTGCCAGCAAGGGCGCGTCCAACATTCAGTACTTC.

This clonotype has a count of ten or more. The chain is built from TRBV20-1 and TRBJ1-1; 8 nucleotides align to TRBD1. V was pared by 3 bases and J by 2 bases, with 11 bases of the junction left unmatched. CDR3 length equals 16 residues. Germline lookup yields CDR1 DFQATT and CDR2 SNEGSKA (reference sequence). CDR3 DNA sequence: TGCAGTGCTAGCCCGTATGTGGACAGGGTCAACACTGAAGCTTTCTTT. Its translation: CSASPYVDRVNTEAFF.

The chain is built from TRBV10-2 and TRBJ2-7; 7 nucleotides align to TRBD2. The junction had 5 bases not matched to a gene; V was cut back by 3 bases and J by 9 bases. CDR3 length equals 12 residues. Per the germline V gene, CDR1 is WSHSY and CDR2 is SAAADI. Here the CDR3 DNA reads TGCGCCAGCAGTGATCTGTCGGGGGGGCAGTACTTC. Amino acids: CASSDLSGGQYF.

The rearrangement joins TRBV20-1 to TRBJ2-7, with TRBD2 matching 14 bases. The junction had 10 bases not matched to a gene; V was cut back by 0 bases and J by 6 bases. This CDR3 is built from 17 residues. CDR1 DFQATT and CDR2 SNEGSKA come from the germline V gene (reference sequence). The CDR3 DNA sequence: TGCAGTGCTAGAGATTGGGGACTAGCGGGAGCCAACCCCGAGCAGTACTTC. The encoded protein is CSARDWGLAGANPEQYF.

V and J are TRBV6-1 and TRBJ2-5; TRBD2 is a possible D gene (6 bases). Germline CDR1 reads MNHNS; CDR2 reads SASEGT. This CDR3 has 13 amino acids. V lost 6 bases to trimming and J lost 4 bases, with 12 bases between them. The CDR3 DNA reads TGTGCCAGCAGCGGGGACTTGACAGAGACCCAGTACTTC. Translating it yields CASSGDLTETQYF.

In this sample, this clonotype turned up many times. The CDR3 DNA follows: TGTGCCACCAGTGATTTCCCTTTCAATCAGCCCCAGCATTTT. Translated: CATSDFPFNQPQHF. The V and J genes are TRBV24-1 and TRBJ1-5; D not resolved. CDR1 is KGHDR and CDR2 is SFDVKD in the germline V gene. The CDR3 consists of 14 residues. V was cut by 1 base and J by 3 bases, with 6 bases left in between.

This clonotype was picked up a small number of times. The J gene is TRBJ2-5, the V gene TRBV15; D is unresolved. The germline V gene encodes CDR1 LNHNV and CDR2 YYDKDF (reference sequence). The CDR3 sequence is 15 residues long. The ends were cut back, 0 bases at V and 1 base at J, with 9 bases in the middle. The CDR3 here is CATSRDTRGQETQYF. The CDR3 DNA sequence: TGTGCCACCAGCAGAGATACCCGCGGCCAAGAGACCCAGTACTTC.

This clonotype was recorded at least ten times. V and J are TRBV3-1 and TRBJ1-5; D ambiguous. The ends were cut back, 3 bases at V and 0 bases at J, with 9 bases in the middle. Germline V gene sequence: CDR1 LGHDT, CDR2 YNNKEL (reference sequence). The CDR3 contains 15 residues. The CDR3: CASSQGALSNQPQHF. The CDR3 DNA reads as TGTGCCAGCAGCCAGGGAGCCCTTAGCAATCAGCCCCAGCATTTT. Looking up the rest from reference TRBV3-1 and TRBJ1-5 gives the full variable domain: DTAVSQTPKYLVTQMGNDKSIKCEQNLGHDTMYWYKQDSKKFLKIMFSYNNKELIINETVPNRFSPKSPDKAHLNLHINSLELGDSAVYFCASSQGALSNQPQHFGDGTRLSIL.